A single sample is the source of the 27 T cell receptor beta chains below, sequenced in a study of Graves' ophthalmopathy and Graves' hyperthyroidism. Investigators amplified TCR beta CDR3 regions from RNA transcripts. Amplification began with first-round RT-PCR using HTBI primers, then second-round multiplex PCR was performed. A single record per CDR3 protein comes from TCRdb applying MiXCR to the multiplex PCR reads. The data hold roughly 1.1 million distinct CDR3 sequences, with about 38% observed a single time. The sample taken for sequencing was peripheral blood or thyroid tissue (not recorded which). Receptors were obtained from an adult man with Graves' hyperthyroidism.

The genes are TRBV29-1 and TRBJ2-1; the D is unclear. This CDR3 region has 11 residues. Trimming removed 6 bases from V and 8 bases from J, with 11 bases in between. Germline lookup yields CDR1 SQVTM and CDR2 ANQGSEA. The CDR3 DNA reads as TGCAGCGTCCCCGGAGCGTATGAGCAGTTCTTC. It codes for CSVPGAYEQFF.

The chain carries TRBV19 and TRBJ1-5; 8 nucleotides agree with TRBD1. The CDR3 totals 20 residues. Looked up from germline, CDR1 is LNHDA and CDR2 is SQIVND (reference sequence). V dropped 5 bases and J dropped 0; count of bases not matched to a gene: 18. For the CDR3, the DNA is TGTGCCAGTAGTCGTCGGGACAGGCTGTTTGGGGACTATAGCAATCAGCCCCAGCATTTT. Protein sequence: CASSRRDRLFGDYSNQPQHF.

The chain couples TRBV12-3 or TRBV12-4 to TRBJ1-1, with a tentative D call TRBD1 (5 bases). V dropped 6 bases and J dropped 0 bases, with 17 bases sitting between them. The CDR3 has 16 amino acids. CDR3 bases: TGTGCCAGCAGCCCCCGGTCGCGACAGCTGAACACTGAAGCTTTCTTT. This codes for CASSPRSRQLNTEAFF.

This sequence joins TRBV29-1 and TRBJ2-7; a weak D match, TRBD2 (6 bases). Trimming stripped 7 bases from V and 2 bases from J, with 24 bases between. CDR1 is SQVTM, CDR2 ANQGSEA, per germline. The CDR3 is made up of 16 amino acids. CDR3 region: CSANLSGPGVPYEQYF. The CDR3 DNA sequence: TGCAGCGCGAACCTGTCCGGCCCGGGGGTCCCCTACGAGCAGTACTTC.

A remark on this clonotype: A much larger clone sits a single nucleotide away, making a read error possible. CDR3 coding DNA: TGTGCCAGCAGTTGGGGGGAAGCACATCAGCCCCAGCATTTT. It yields the protein CASSWGEAHQPQHF. This chain links TRBV25-1 with TRBJ1-5; D is perhaps TRBD1 (5 bases). Germline CDR1 MGHDK, CDR2 SYGVNS. This CDR3 comprises 14 residues. The ends were cut back, 5 bases at V and 5 bases at J, with 13 bases in the middle.

Notes on this clonotype: One end of the junction does not line up with germline, which may come from a read error. The rearrangement uses TRBV7-9 and TRBJ2-6, with D maybe TRBD1 (5 bases). CDR1 and CDR2 (germline): SEHNR, FQNEAQ (reference sequence). The CDR3 is 18 amino acids. The CDR3 reads CASSLAGLDLAGADVLTF. The CDR3 nucleotides are TGTGCCAGCAGCTTAGCCGGGCTGGATTTGGCTGGGGCCGACGTCCTGACTTTC.

This chain joins TRBV9 and TRBJ2-7, with a weak D call TRBD1 (6 bases). This CDR3 has 15 amino acids. CDR1 is SGDLS, CDR2 YYNGEE, per germline. V was shortened by 2 bases and J by 3 bases, with 15 bases between the two germline ends. DNA for the CDR3: TGTGCCAGCAGCGTGGAACCGGACAGCCTCTACGAGCAGTACTTC. Amino acids: CASSVEPDSLYEQYF.

This clonotype was counted ten times or more. CDR3 DNA sequence: TGCGCCAGCAGCGACGGGACACGAGCGGGAAACACCATATATTTT. It is translated as CASSDGTRAGNTIYF. The chain has TRBV5-1 and TRBJ1-3, with D perhaps matching TRBD1 (6 bases). The germline CDR1 and CDR2 sequences are SGHRS and YFSETQ. V lost 4 bases and J lost 4, with 15 bases in between. The CDR3 consists of 15 residues.

About this clonotype: A much bigger clone sits one base away, suggesting this may be a read error. This chain joins TRBV7-8 and TRBJ1-1, with a possible D match to TRBD1 (6 bases). This CDR3 spans 14 amino acids. V was cut by 5 bases and J by 6 bases, with 16 bases left in between. Germline CDR1 and CDR2: SGHVS and FQNEAQ. The CDR3: CASSREWGPAEAFF. The DNA for the CDR3 is TGTGCCAGCAGCCGGGAATGGGGGCCGGCTGAAGCTTTCTTT. Filled out from reference TRBV7-8 and TRBJ1-1, the complete variable domain reads GAGVSQSPRYKVAKRGQDVALRCDPISGHVSLFWYQQALGQGPEFLTYFQNEAQLDKSGLPSDRFFAERPEGSVSTLKIQRTQQEDSAVYLCASSREWGPAEAFFGQGTRLTVV.

This clonotype was seen ten or more times. The chain couples TRBV5-1 to TRBJ1-2, with 10 bases identical to TRBD1. CDR3 length equals 15 residues. Germline CDR1 SGHRS, CDR2 YFSETQ. V dropped 4 bases and J dropped 4; count of bases not matched to a gene: 7. CDR3 DNA sequence: TGCGCCAGCAGCACTCCGGGACAGGGGATCTATGGCTACACCTTC. It yields the protein CASSTPGQGIYGYTF.

The chain joins TRBV7-3 to TRBJ1-1; D gene ambiguous. With 4 bases removed from V and 0 bases from J, the gap between germline ends came to 18 bases. The CDR3 is made up of 17 amino acids. Germline V gene sequence: CDR1 SGHTA, CDR2 FQGTGA. Here the CDR3 reads CASSSAQAPEMNTEAFF. The CDR3 DNA is TGTGCCAGCAGCTCCGCTCAGGCGCCCGAAATGAACACTGAAGCTTTCTTT.

In its sample, this clonotype was seen a few times. The J gene is TRBJ2-7, the V gene TRBV7-2, with a tentative D call TRBD2 (6 bases). The CDR3 runs 15 residues. Germline-derived CDR1 and CDR2 are SGHTA and FQGNSA. Deletions cut 2 bases from V and 4 bases from J, with 15 bases between. The CDR3 sequence is CASSLNRGSSYEQYF. The DNA of the CDR3 is TGTGCCAGCAGCTTAAATCGGGGGTCTTCTTACGAGCAGTACTTC. The full variable domain, completed using reference TRBV7-2 and TRBJ2-7, is GAGVSQSPSNKVTEKGKDVELRCDPISGHTALYWYRQSLGQGLEFLIYFQGNSAPDKSGLPSDRFSAERTGGSVSTLTIQRTQQEDSAVYLCASSLNRGSSYEQYFGPGTRLTVT.

This clonotype was detected many times. The chain carries TRBV7-2 and TRBJ2-7; TRBD1 aligns across 9 bases. V trimming: 2 bases; J trimming: 5 bases; junction bases outside the gene matches: 10. Germline CDR1 and CDR2: SGHTA and FQGNSA. The CDR3 extends over 16 amino acids. For the CDR3, the DNA is TGTGCCAGCAGCTTATCCTGGACAGGGGTGGAAAACGAGCAGTACTTC. Translation gives CASSLSWTGVENEQYF.

This clonotype occurred a few times. The gene calls are TRBV5-8 and TRBJ2-7; TRBD2 agrees at 13 bases. Germline CDR1 and CDR2: SGHTS and YDEGEE. The CDR3 spans 15 residues. The trim removed 4 bases at V and 2 bases at J, leaving 3 bases unmatched. The CDR3 spells CASSRLAGGAYEQYF. The CDR3 DNA is TGTGCCAGCAGCCGACTAGCGGGAGGCGCCTACGAGCAGTACTTC.

This clonotype was seen ten or more times. The chain is built from TRBV15 and TRBJ1-5, with a weak D call TRBD1 (5 bases). In germline, CDR1 is LNHNV, CDR2 YYDKDF (reference sequence). The germline V and J ends were trimmed by 0 bases and 1 base, with 10 bases remaining between them. This CDR3 spans 16 amino acids. CDR3 sequence: CATSRDRQSSNQPQHF. Written as DNA, the CDR3 is TGTGCCACCAGCAGAGATCGACAGTCGAGCAATCAGCCCCAGCATTTT.

This clonotype was seen only once. The chain is built from TRBV20-1 and TRBJ2-7, with no clear D. The CDR3 has 13 amino acids. CDR1 and CDR2 from the germline V gene are DFQATT and SNEGSKA (reference sequence). V lost 2 bases to trimming and J lost 4 bases, with 12 bases between them. CDR3 bases: TGCAGTGCTAGAAGAGACGGATTATACGAGCAGTACTTC. Its protein is CSARRDGLYEQYF.

The chain is built from TRBV9 and TRBJ2-7, with 7 bases fitting TRBD1. V lost 0 bases and J lost 5; bases outside the gene matches: 8. The CDR3 is 15 amino acids. Germline-derived CDR1 and CDR2 are SGDLS and YYNGEE. CDR3 DNA: TGTGCCAGCAGCGTAGGAGGGGGCGCGATCGACGAGCAGTACTTC. It translates to CASSVGGGAIDEQYF.

The chain joins TRBV5-6 to TRBJ1-2; D is ambiguous. Germline V CDR1 and CDR2: SGHDT, YYEEEE. This CDR3 has 16 amino acids. Trimming cost V 3 bases and J 2 bases, with 17 bases left between them. The CDR3: CASSSLTSLTNYGYTF. CDR3 coding DNA: TGTGCCAGCAGCTCACTTACGTCCTTGACAAACTATGGCTACACCTTC.

This clonotype came up many times. The chain combines TRBV24-1 with TRBJ1-5, with unresolved D. V gave up 1 base and J gave up 1 base, with 4 bases separating them. In germline, CDR1 is KGHDR, CDR2 SFDVKD. This CDR3 is 14 amino acids long. The chain's CDR3 is CATSDLNSNQPQHF. The CDR3 DNA follows: TGTGCCACCAGTGATTTAAACAGCAATCAGCCCCAGCATTTT.

V usage is TRBV20-1 and J usage is TRBJ1-5; tentatively, D is TRBD1 (5 bases). CDR3 length equals 16 residues. The germline gives CDR1 DFQATT, CDR2 SNEGSKA (reference sequence). V gave up 6 bases and J gave up 9 bases, with 27 bases separating them. The CDR3 loop is CSASSEDSGLLGPQHF. As DNA, the CDR3 is TGCAGTGCCAGCAGCGAAGACAGTGGCCTTTTGGGGCCCCAGCATTTT.

This clonotype was detected many times. The chain carries TRBV29-1 and TRBJ2-5; possibly TRBD2 for D (6 bases). The CDR3 consists of 13 residues. V shed 8 bases and J shed 2 bases, with 15 bases lying between them. The germline CDR1 and CDR2 sequences are SQVTM and ANQGSEA. This CDR3 is CSLSGLLQETQYF. The CDR3 DNA is TGCAGCCTTTCCGGACTACTGCAAGAGACCCAGTACTTC.

This clonotype was seen at least ten times. The V call is TRBV20-1, the J call TRBJ2-5; 9 nucleotides match TRBD1. Germline values: CDR1 DFQATT, CDR2 SNEGSKA (reference sequence). The V gene end was trimmed by 0 bases and the J gene end by 4 bases; junction bases not matched to a gene: 6. This CDR3 spans 15 amino acids. For the CDR3, the DNA is TGCAGTGCTAGAGAGTGGGACAGGGCCCGAGAGACCCAGTACTTC. Its translation is CSAREWDRARETQYF.

This clonotype occurred many times. This chain links TRBV12-3 or TRBV12-4 with TRBJ1-2; no reliable D call. The V end lost 6 bases, the J end lost 7 bases, and 6 bases lay between the germline ends. This CDR3 contains 10 residues. CDR3 amino acids: CASRGSGYTF. DNA for the CDR3: TGTGCCAGCAGGGGGTCTGGCTACACCTTC.

This clonotype was found once. This chain links TRBV29-1 with TRBJ2-7, with 10 positions matching TRBD2. This CDR3 is built from 14 residues. CDR1 SQVTM and CDR2 ANQGSEA come from the germline V gene. The J segment lost 0 bases and the V segment lost 6 bases, leaving 5 bases of the junction unmatched. CDR3: CSVLTSGTSYEQYF. CDR3 DNA: TGCAGCGTCCTCACTAGCGGGACCTCCTACGAGCAGTACTTC.

This clonotype was recorded at least ten times. This CDR3 is CSVETVPTEAFF. CDR3 DNA: TGCAGCGTTGAAACAGTTCCCACTGAAGCTTTCTTT. This sequence joins TRBV29-1 and TRBJ1-1; D is unclear. The CDR3 covers 12 residues. Germline lookup yields CDR1 SQVTM and CDR2 ANQGSEA. The V and J ends lost 2 bases and 4 bases respectively, with 8 bases between them. Full variable domain (remainder filled in from reference TRBV29-1 and TRBJ1-1): SAVISQKPSRDICQRGTSLTIQCQVDSQVTMMFWYRQQPGQSLTLIATANQGSEATYESGFVIDKFPISRPNLTFSTLTVSNMSPEDSSIYLCSVETVPTEAFFGQGTRLTVV.

This clonotype was seen at least ten times. The chain uses TRBV2 and TRBJ2-2; D unclear. Germline CDR1 reads SNHLY; CDR2 reads FYNNEI. V was pared by 5 bases and J by 9 bases, with 7 bases between. This CDR3 is 11 amino acids long. CDR3: CASSPGRELFF. The CDR3 nucleotides are TGTGCCAGCAGTCCTGGACGGGAGCTGTTTTTT.

This clonotype was recorded at least ten times. The chain employs TRBV29-1 and TRBJ2-7; D is undetermined. The V end lost 2 bases, the J end lost 5 bases, and 19 bases lay between the germline ends. This CDR3 region has 15 residues. Germline CDR1 reads SQVTM; CDR2 reads ANQGSEA. CDR3 in DNA: TGCAGCGTTGAATCCGGCAGGACGGCGAGCCACGAGCAGTACTTC. This translates into CSVESGRTASHEQYF.